This TCR beta chain is from a study of blood T cell repertoires in COVID-19. Turning to the study itself: Material from acute and convalescent COVID-19 was sourced from the United States, Italy and Spain. Sources were T cells, B-cell-depleted T cells, or PBMCs; the material itself was cDNA or gDNA.

Authors' analysis steps: Researchers report that nucleated cell counts were estimated from reference gene primer amplification. Using immunoSEQ multiplex PCR, the repertoire was profiled, and TCRdb retains in-frame clones only, with some absent. V and J calls and clone size are those listed in that table; D and trimming were worked out from the DNA. The table records around 140,000 clones, about 86% of them present only once. With 0 bases clipped from V and 3 bases from J, the junction kept 3 bases outside the gene matches. Germline V gene lookup returns CDR1 SGDLS and CDR2 YYNGEE. This CDR3 has 15 residues.

The sequenced material came from peripheral blood. The sequence derives from a woman aged 60-75 years with acute or convalescent COVID-19. This rearrangement joins TRBV9 to TRBJ2-1; 7 bases fit TRBD2. The CDR3 nucleotides read TGTGCCAGCAGCGTAGCAGCGGGGAGCTACAATGAGCAGTTCTTC. Protein product: CASSVAAGSYNEQFF.